These 20 T cell receptor beta chains were sequenced from one sample in a study of blood T cell repertoires in COVID-19. Data came from immunoSEQ multiplex PCR; TCRdb stores just in-frame clones and leaves some out. Of 30,000 to 40,000 clones in the sample, around 90% are singletons; the top ten hold 8.5% to 10%. Material: peripheral blood. These receptor sequences come from a human donor in a cohort sampled during active COVID-19.

The V call is TRBV12-3 or TRBV12-4, the J call TRBJ2-7; TRBD2 might be the D (6 bases). Between the trimmed V and J ends, which lost 6 bases and 3 bases, there was a span of 12 bases. CDR3 length: 13 amino acids. DNA for the CDR3: TGTGCCAGCAGCCCACCCGGGGGCTACGAGCAGTACTTC. Translating gives CASSPPGGYEQYF.

The V and J genes are TRBV7-9 and TRBJ1-2, with 11 bases matching TRBD1. Germline V lookup: CDR1 SEHNR, CDR2 FQNEAQ (reference sequence). The CDR3 has 14 amino acids. J gave up 7 bases and V 5 bases, and 6 bases lay outside the gene matches. CDR3 in amino acids: CASSRDRGSPGYTF. CDR3 nucleotide sequence: TGTGCCAGCAGCCGGGACAGGGGGTCACCTGGCTACACCTTC.

The chain joins TRBV7-8 to TRBJ2-2, with 8 bases identical to TRBD2. The CDR3 extends over 16 amino acids. Trimming removed 5 bases from V and 4 bases from J; junction bases left unmatched: 9. The V gene's germline CDR1 is SGHVS and CDR2 FQNEAQ. CDR3 in amino acids: CASSRGASGGTGELFF. The CDR3, as DNA: TGTGCCAGCAGCCGTGGGGCCAGCGGGGGCACCGGGGAGCTGTTTTTT.

This chain uses TRBV19 with TRBJ1-1; 8 bases are a match to TRBD1. The CDR3 length is 15 residues. Trimming at V came to 3 bases and at J to 1 base, leaving 4 bases not matched to a gene. CDR1 and CDR2 (germline): LNHDA, SQIVND (reference sequence). CDR3 loop: CASSILGTGNTEAFF. The CDR3 nucleotides are TGTGCCAGTAGTATTCTTGGGACAGGGAACACTGAAGCTTTCTTT.

The genes are TRBV6-5 and TRBJ2-2; 7 positions agree with TRBD1. Per germline, CDR1 MNHEY and CDR2 SVGAGI. CDR3 length equals 14 residues. Trimming at V came to 5 bases and at J to 3 bases, leaving 3 bases not matched to a gene. The CDR3, as DNA: TGTGCCAGCAGTCTCCAGGGGGACACCGGGGAGCTGTTTTTT. Amino acids: CASSLQGDTGELFF.

This clone was seen a single time. This chain uses TRBV6-5 with TRBJ2-7; 8 positions agree with TRBD2. From germline, CDR1 is MNHEY and CDR2 SVGAGI. The CDR3 covers 13 residues. The J segment lost 5 bases and the V segment lost 6 bases, leaving 6 bases of the junction unmatched. CDR3 in amino acids: CASRVGSGDEQYF. The CDR3 DNA is TGTGCCAGCAGGGTAGGTAGCGGGGACGAGCAGTACTTC.

The CDR3 loop is CASSPKRDNSPLHF. CDR3 bases: TGTGCCAGCTCACCGAAGAGGGATAATTCACCCCTCCACTTT. V is TRBV18 and J is TRBJ1-6, with unresolved D. Germline CDR1 reads KGHSH; CDR2 reads LQKENI. The ends were cut back, 3 bases at V and 5 bases at J, with 8 bases in the middle. The CDR3 is 14 residues long.

This sequence joins TRBV27 and TRBJ2-7; unclear D gene. The CDR3 is 15 residues long. The V gene lost 2 bases and the J gene lost 0 bases, with 11 bases spanning the gap. Germline V gives CDR1 MNHEY, CDR2 SMNVEV (reference sequence). The CDR3 bases are TGTGCCAGCAGTTTAGAGGCCAGATCCTCCTACGAGCAGTACTTC. It is translated as CASSLEARSSYEQYF.

This clone has a single count. V is TRBV5-1 and J is TRBJ2-1; 9 positions match TRBD1. The CDR3 loop spans 15 amino acids. Trimming cost V 0 bases and J 2 bases; bases outside gene matches: 0. CDR1 and CDR2 from the germline V gene are SGHRS and YFSETQ. The CDR3 coding sequence is TGCGCCAGCAGCTTGGGACAGGGGGCCTACAATGAGCAGTTCTTC. Translated, it gives CASSLGQGAYNEQFF.

The chain recombines TRBV11-3 with TRBJ2-7; TRBD2 agrees at 10 bases. The CDR3 has 18 amino acids. Germline lookup yields CDR1 SGHNT and CDR2 YENEEA. V gave up 1 base and J gave up 3 bases; unmatched junction bases: 12. CDR3 in DNA: TGTGCCAGCAGCTTAGGGTCGTATCTAGCGGGAGTTGGCTACGAGCAGTACTTC. Translating gives CASSLGSYLAGVGYEQYF.

V usage is TRBV15 and J usage is TRBJ2-1; D not resolved. V dropped 0 bases and J dropped 8 bases, with 5 bases sitting between them. CDR3 length equals 12 residues. Germline V CDR1 and CDR2: LNHNV, YYDKDF (reference sequence). Here the CDR3 DNA reads TGTGCCACCAGCAGAGATTATTATGAGCAGTTCTTC. Its protein is CATSRDYYEQFF.

The chain joins TRBV6-1 to TRBJ1-6; TRBD1 matches 7 bases. The CDR3 is made up of 16 amino acids. With V trimmed by 2 bases and J by 7 bases, 8 bases remained unmatched. Germline-derived CDR1 and CDR2 are MNHNS and SASEGT. CDR3 coding DNA: TGTGCCAGCAGTGAACGTACAGGGGTGCTCAATTCACCCCTCCACTTT. Translated, it gives CASSERTGVLNSPLHF.

This chain links TRBV10-3 with TRBJ1-5; 7 bases are a match to TRBD1. Unmatched junction bases numbered 6, after V lost 6 bases and J lost 1 base. The CDR3 runs to 15 residues. CDR1 and CDR2 (germline): ENHRY, SYGVKD. CDR3 sequence (DNA): TGTGCCATCAGCGCGGGACAGCTGAGCAATCAGCCCCAGCATTTT. Translating gives CAISAGQLSNQPQHF.

The chain joins TRBV5-1 to TRBJ2-1; 10 bases align to TRBD2. CDR1 is SGHRS and CDR2 is YFSETQ in the germline V gene. There are 22 residues in the CDR3. The ends lost 1 base at V and 0 bases at J; junction bases unmatched: 19. The CDR3 loop is CASSLSPPPVSGRFVSYNEQFF. The CDR3 DNA is TGCGCCAGCAGCTTGTCTCCTCCCCCGGTTAGCGGGAGGTTCGTCTCCTACAATGAGCAGTTCTTC.

The chain carries TRBV19 and TRBJ1-5; weak D call: TRBD1 (6 bases). The CDR3 sequence is 16 residues long. Trimming cost V 3 bases and J 3 bases, with 15 bases left between them. Germline V gives CDR1 LNHDA, CDR2 SQIVND (reference sequence). The CDR3, as DNA: TGTGCCAGTAGTATGGGGCAGGGGCGATACAATCAGCCCCAGCATTTT. As protein: CASSMGQGRYNQPQHF.

The chain carries TRBV7-9 and TRBJ2-1, with TRBD2 matching over 9 bases. This CDR3 is 16 amino acids long. Germline V gene data show CDR1 as SEHNR and CDR2 as FQNEAQ (reference sequence). Trimming removed 7 bases from V and 6 bases from J; junction bases left unmatched: 13. The CDR3 protein is CASIDLETSGANEQFF. The CDR3 region has the DNA TGTGCCAGCATCGATCTGGAGACTAGCGGAGCCAATGAGCAGTTCTTC.

This chain connects TRBV19 to TRBJ2-5; tentative D call: TRBD2 (6 bases). Germline CDR1 is LNHDA and CDR2 is SQIVND (reference sequence). The CDR3 covers 15 residues. V was shortened by 8 bases and J by 4 bases, with 20 bases between the two germline ends. CDR3 residues: CASSEGGSLGETQYF. The CDR3 DNA reads TGTGCCAGTTCGGAGGGAGGTTCTTTGGGAGAGACCCAGTACTTC.

The chain couples TRBV6-5 to TRBJ2-3; D may be TRBD1 (7 bases). CDR1 is MNHEY, CDR2 SVGAGI, per germline. Between the trimmed V and J ends, which lost 4 bases and 1 base, there was a span of 15 bases. The CDR3 is 16 residues long. CDR3 amino acids: CASSSTGTRGTDTQYF. CDR3 coding DNA: TGTGCCAGCAGTTCGACAGGGACTCGCGGCACAGATACGCAGTATTTT.

This clone appeared a few times. The rearrangement joins TRBV19 to TRBJ1-1; 12 nucleotides match TRBD1. Germline CDR1 is LNHDA and CDR2 is SQIVND (reference sequence). Trimming cost V 7 bases and J 4 bases; bases outside gene matches: 10. The CDR3 length is 16 residues. The CDR3 reads CASKGQGARLATEAFF. The CDR3 coding sequence is TGTGCCAGTAAGGGACAGGGGGCGCGTTTGGCCACTGAAGCTTTCTTT. The variable domain in full, completed from reference TRBV19 and TRBJ1-1, reads DGGITQSPKYLFRKEGQNVTLSCEQNLNHDAMYWYRQDPGQGLRLIYYSQIVNDFQKGDIAEGYSVSREKKESFPLTVTSAQKNPTAFYLCASKGQGARLATEAFFGQGTRLTVV.

V gene TRBV19 combines with J gene TRBJ1-1; unclear D gene. The length of the CDR3 is 14 residues. Deletions cut 4 bases from V and 2 bases from J, with 11 bases between. CDR1 is LNHDA, CDR2 SQIVND, per germline (reference sequence). CDR3 sequence: CASSKKGDNTEAFF. In nucleotides, the CDR3 is TGTGCCAGTAGTAAGAAGGGAGATAACACTGAAGCTTTCTTT.